Below, 7 T cell receptor beta chains from the same sample are listed, as sequenced in a study of long-term antiretroviral therapy in people with HIV. Sequencing used immunoSEQ v3.0 at survey level. Only in-frame clones appear in the TCRdb table, and some are missing; sequencing was by immunoSEQ multiplex PCR. This sample yields about 11,000 clones, of which approximately 79% are seen a single time; just over 20% belongs to the top ten. Specimen: unsorted PBMCs, collected about 7 years after starting antiretroviral therapy. These TCRs come from a man between 50 and 59 years old with HIV.

The chain carries TRBV7-9 and TRBJ1-2; D not resolved. Trimming removed 5 bases at V and 7 bases at J, with 8 bases between. Looked up from germline, CDR1 is SEHNR and CDR2 is FQNEAQ (reference sequence). The CDR3 extends over 11 amino acids. This chain's CDR3 is CASSLWGGYTF. The CDR3 DNA is TGTGCCAGCAGCCTATGGGGTGGCTACACCTTC.

This chain joins TRBV9 and TRBJ2-7, with D perhaps matching TRBD1 (5 bases). CDR1 and CDR2 from the germline V gene are SGDLS and YYNGEE. V shed 0 bases and J shed 4 bases, with 14 bases lying between them. The CDR3 extends over 15 amino acids. CDR3 sequence: CASSVAEAGWYEQYF. The CDR3 DNA reads as TGTGCCAGCAGCGTAGCTGAGGCAGGGTGGTACGAGCAGTACTTC. Filled out from reference TRBV9 and TRBJ2-7, the complete variable domain reads DSGVTQTPKHLITATGQRVTLRCSPRSGDLSVYWYQQSLDQGLQFLIQYYNGEERAKGNILERFSAQQFPDLHSELNLSSLELGDSALYFCASSVAEAGWYEQYFGPGTRLTVT.

This clone was seen a few times. The chain employs TRBV2 and TRBJ1-5; 7 bases fit TRBD1. J lost 0 bases, V lost 5 bases, and 1 base had no gene match. Germline CDR1 and CDR2: SNHLY and FYNNEI. This CDR3 comprises 14 residues. The CDR3 sequence is CASSQGVSNQPQHF. DNA for the CDR3: TGTGCCAGCAGTCAGGGGGTTAGCAATCAGCCCCAGCATTTT.

The chain joins TRBV30 to TRBJ2-6, with TRBD2 identical over 10 bases. The CDR3 sequence is 19 residues long. The germline V gene encodes CDR1 GTSNPN and CDR2 SVGIG (reference sequence). V lost 0 bases, J lost 4 bases, and 12 bases stayed unmatched. CDR3 in amino acids: CAWSVFLPAGGHGANVLTF. As DNA, the CDR3 is TGTGCCTGGAGTGTCTTCCTCCCAGCGGGGGGGCACGGGGCCAACGTCCTGACTTTC.

This clone was counted a single time. The chain is built from TRBV5-6 and TRBJ1-5; no firm D call. V lost 4 bases and J 2 bases, leaving 19 bases between the germline ends. The V gene's germline CDR1 is SGHDT and CDR2 YYEEEE. The CDR3 length is 17 residues. The CDR3 reads CASSPGRTPGGNQPQHF. DNA for the CDR3: TGTGCCAGCAGCCCTGGCCGGACTCCTGGGGGCAATCAGCCCCAGCATTTT.

The chain employs TRBV27 and TRBJ1-6; no clear D. V lost 3 bases, J lost 0 bases, and 6 bases lay in between. Germline CDR1 and CDR2: MNHEY and SMNVEV (reference sequence). The CDR3 length is 15 residues. The CDR3 loop is CASSFRSSYNSPLHF. For the CDR3, the DNA is TGTGCCAGCAGTTTCAGGAGCTCCTATAATTCACCCCTCCACTTT.

The chain has TRBV6-1 and TRBJ2-5, with a tentative D call TRBD1 (6 bases). V shed 2 bases and J shed 1 base, with 11 bases lying between them. Germline V gives CDR1 MNHNS, CDR2 SASEGT. There are 15 residues in the CDR3. CDR3 sequence reads: CASSELGHSQETQYF. The CDR3 DNA is TGTGCCAGCAGTGAATTGGGACACAGCCAAGAGACCCAGTACTTC.